The entry below describes one T cell receptor beta chain. This sample is part of a study of early T cells in non-severe SARS-CoV-2 infection. TCRdb used MiXCR to reprocess the 5' RACE reads, holding one entry per CDR3 protein. The sample yields roughly 75,000 distinct CDR3 sequences, 9% to 10% seen once. CDR3 size: 15 residues. Germline V CDR1 and CDR2: SGHNT, YYREEE (reference sequence). The V end was cut by 4 bases, the J end by 4 bases, with 18 bases between. This chain uses TRBV5-4 with TRBJ2-7, with D perhaps being TRBD1 or TRBD2 (6 bases each). The sequence was obtained from an adult who was a healthcare worker with PCR-confirmed SARS-CoV-2 infection or an uninfected control (not recorded which). Sequencing was carried out using whole blood. CDR3 DNA: TGTGCCAGCAGCGAGGGGGGCTGGGGCAAGTACGAGCAGTACTTC. This gives the protein CASSEGGWGKYEQYF.